The entry below gives a single T cell receptor beta chain sequence along with its context. Its target is not known. The method was immunoSEQ multiplex PCR; TCRdb's version includes in-frame clones alone and lacks a portion of them. Of around 21,000 clones detected, approximately 80% appear once; the ten largest clones hold around 4.5%. This entry comes from a study of T cells in localized non-small cell lung cancer. Findings and caveats of the study: Longer survival (overall) was linked to higher T cell density in blood.

The CDR3 has 15 amino acids. J was trimmed by 0 bases and V by 4 bases; bases with no gene match: 2. From germline, CDR1 is SEHNR and CDR2 FQNEAQ (reference sequence). This TCR was sampled from a man between 35 and 75 years old with stage I lung adenocarcinoma. The genes are TRBV7-9 and TRBJ2-3, with 9 positions matching TRBD2. The sample in question was peripheral blood, obtained before any cancer treatment. The CDR3 spells CASSYLAGSTDTQYF. The CDR3, as DNA: TGTGCCAGCAGCTACCTAGCGGGGAGCACAGATACGCAGTATTTT.